The next 10 T cell receptor beta chains were all read from a single sample in a study of cytomegalovirus exposure and HLA in healthy donors. A multiplex PCR was run with 60 Vbeta primers and 13 Jbeta primers. Profiling relied on immunoSEQ multiplex PCR, and the TCRdb table lists in-frame clones only, not all of them. The sample lists about 140,000 clones; 60% to 80% were seen once. The sequenced material came from PBMCs. These receptors all stem from a woman in her 30s in good health and CMV-seronegative.

The chain combines TRBV2 with TRBJ2-7, with D unresolved. The germline V gene has CDR1 SNHLY and CDR2 FYNNEI. The CDR3 is made up of 12 amino acids. The ends were cut back, 7 bases at V and 0 bases at J, with 7 bases in the middle. The CDR3 nucleotides are TGTGCCAGCATTATGGCCTCCTACGAGCAGTACTTC. Residues: CASIMASYEQYF.

The chain uses TRBV18 and TRBJ2-7, with D tentatively TRBD1 (6 bases). Germline V gives CDR1 KGHSH, CDR2 LQKENI. V was shortened by 3 bases and J by 3 bases, with 12 bases between the two germline ends. The CDR3 covers 14 residues. CDR3 amino acids: CASSPSPGDYEQYF. The CDR3 nucleotides read TGTGCCAGCTCACCTTCCCCAGGGGACTACGAGCAGTACTTC.

This chain connects TRBV6-5 to TRBJ1-1, with D tentatively TRBD1 (5 bases). This CDR3 comprises 13 residues. Germline values: CDR1 MNHEY, CDR2 SVGAGI. The V end lost 6 bases, the J end lost 0 bases, and 8 bases lay between the germline ends. CDR3 sequence (DNA): TGTGCCAGCAGCCGACAGATGAACACTGAAGCTTTCTTT. Protein product: CASSRQMNTEAFF.

This CDR3 is CASSLEGVLSGNTIYF. Here the CDR3 DNA reads TGTGCCAGCAGCTTGGAAGGGGTTTTATCTGGAAACACCATATATTTT. This chain uses TRBV5-6 with TRBJ1-3; D is perhaps TRBD1 (5 bases). This CDR3 region has 16 residues. The germline V gene has CDR1 SGHDT and CDR2 YYEEEE. V lost 0 bases and J lost 1, with 11 bases in between.

The V call is TRBV6-5, the J call TRBJ2-6; D is unresolved. The V end was cut by 1 base, the J end by 4 bases, with 11 bases between. The CDR3 runs 16 residues. Germline V gene sequence: CDR1 MNHEY, CDR2 SVGAGI. DNA for the CDR3: TGTGCCAGCAGTTACTTGCCTGCCCGGGGGGCCAACGTCCTGACTTTC. This translates into CASSYLPARGANVLTF.

The rearrangement joins TRBV7-9 to TRBJ1-1; TRBD1 agrees at 8 bases. The CDR3 covers 14 residues. The trim removed 4 bases at V and 3 bases at J, leaving 4 bases unmatched. The V gene's germline CDR1 is SEHNR and CDR2 FQNEAQ (reference sequence). The CDR3 protein is CASSWTGRDTEAFF. CDR3 nucleotide sequence: TGTGCCAGCAGCTGGACAGGGCGGGACACTGAAGCTTTCTTT.

The V gene is TRBV5-1, the J gene TRBJ1-5, with 8 bases aligning to TRBD1. With 2 bases clipped from V and 4 bases from J, the junction kept 2 bases outside the gene matches. The CDR3 length is 14 residues. The germline V gene encodes CDR1 SGHRS and CDR2 YFSETQ. DNA for the CDR3: TGCGCCAGCAGCTTACAGGGGGGGAATCAGCCCCAGCATTTT. It encodes CASSLQGGNQPQHF.

The sample holds a few counts of this clone. The chain recombines TRBV15 with TRBJ1-3; D not resolved. This CDR3 is 11 amino acids long. Looked up from germline, CDR1 is LNHNV and CDR2 is YYDKDF (reference sequence). The germline V and J ends were trimmed by 8 bases and 4 bases, with 6 bases remaining between them. The CDR3 sequence: CATRSGNTIYF. CDR3 DNA: TGTGCCACCCGGTCCGGAAACACCATATATTTT.

This chain connects TRBV7-3 to TRBJ2-1; TRBD2 might be the D (6 bases). V lost 5 bases to trimming and J lost 2 bases, with 13 bases between them. CDR1 is SGHTA, CDR2 FQGTGA, per germline. The CDR3 consists of 15 residues. The CDR3 nucleotides read TGTGCCAGCAGCCAGGAGGGTGGCGCCTACAATGAGCAGTTCTTC. It translates to CASSQEGGAYNEQFF.

The rearrangement links TRBV10-3 to TRBJ2-4; 8 bases are shared with TRBD2. Germline CDR1 is ENHRY and CDR2 is SYGVKD. The V segment lost 3 bases and the J segment 3 bases; nucleotides outside the gene matches: 4. CDR3 length: 15 amino acids. The CDR3 here is CAISESGGRKNIQYF. CDR3 DNA: TGTGCCATCAGTGAATCGGGGGGGCGCAAAAACATTCAGTACTTC.